The clone carrying this T cell receptor (beta chain) was detected only a few times. Its specificity is not known. The data derive from a study of response to subunit inactivated influenza vaccine. TCRdb re-derived calls from the RT-PCR reads in MiXCR, one entry per CDR3 protein. The sample lists approximately 520,000 distinct CDR3 sequences; less than 30% were seen once. General study results and limits: The study's authors posited that every seasonal influenza vaccination enlists few new T cells.

The CDR3 totals 16 residues. V shed 4 bases, J shed 1 base, and the junction held 7 bases outside the gene matches. This TCR was sampled from a man aged 50-59 years who received an inactivated influenza vaccine. Sample: CD4+ T cells sorted from PBMCs, taken 5 days after vaccination. V is TRBV12-3 or TRBV12-4 and J is TRBJ1-5, with 7 bases lining up with TRBD1. The CDR3, as DNA: TGTGCCAGCAGTTCCAACAGGGGTATCAGCAATCAGCCCCAGCATTTT. It yields the protein CASSSNRGISNQPQHF.